The 22 T cell receptor beta chains below were found in one sample sequenced in a study of T cell responses to AZD1222 COVID-19 vaccine. This table comes from immunoSEQ multiplex PCR, and its TCRdb copy is limited to in-frame clones, with some not included. Of 170,000 or so clones in the sample, about 93% are singletons; the top ten hold around 0.93%. Sequences were derived from peripheral blood, sampled 28 days after the second dose of the MenACWY control vaccine. These receptor sequences come from an adult who received the MenACWY meningococcal vaccine as a control.

The chain has TRBV2 and TRBJ2-1; D possibly uses TRBD1 or TRBD2 (6 bases each). Germline loops: CDR1 SNHLY, CDR2 FYNNEI. There are 13 residues in the CDR3. V shed 7 bases and J shed 4 bases, with 11 bases lying between them. CDR3 sequence: CASIGGQYNEQFF. The CDR3 DNA sequence: TGTGCCAGCATAGGGGGGCAGTACAATGAGCAGTTCTTC.

The chain carries TRBV30 and TRBJ1-1; D uncertain. V shed 0 bases and J shed 7 bases, with 6 bases lying between them. Germline-derived CDR1 and CDR2 are GTSNPN and SVGIG (reference sequence). CDR3 length: 11 amino acids. CDR3 DNA sequence: TGTGCCTGGAGTGTCGCGCGTGAAGCTTTCTTT. Amino acids: CAWSVAREAFF.

The J gene is TRBJ2-5, the V gene TRBV6-5; tentatively, D is TRBD1 or TRBD2 (6 bases each). The germline V gene encodes CDR1 MNHEY and CDR2 SVGAGI. The germline V and J ends were trimmed by 4 bases and 7 bases, with 19 bases remaining between them. CDR3 length equals 15 residues. As DNA, the CDR3 is TGTGCCAGCAGTTCCCTCGGAGGGGGAGAGGGGACCCAGTACTTC. Protein product: CASSSLGGGEGTQYF.

The CDR3 coding sequence is TGTGCCAGCAGCTTATTAACCCGACAGGGAGGGGAGACCCAGTACTTC. Translated, it gives CASSLLTRQGGETQYF. The rearrangement uses TRBV11-2 and TRBJ2-5; D is perhaps TRBD1 or TRBD2 (7 bases each). V lost 2 bases to trimming and J lost 5 bases, with 18 bases between them. The CDR3 contains 16 residues. The V gene's germline CDR1 is SGHAT and CDR2 FQNNGV.

This chain links TRBV19 with TRBJ1-1, with no clear D. The CDR3 has 14 residues. The germline V and J ends were trimmed by 3 bases and 3 bases, with 11 bases remaining between them. CDR1 is LNHDA, CDR2 SQIVND, per germline (reference sequence). The CDR3 nucleotides are TGTGCCAGTAGTATCGACCGGGGAGACACTGAAGCTTTCTTT. Its protein is CASSIDRGDTEAFF.

The chain has TRBV6-1 and TRBJ2-3; D is undetermined. CDR1 and CDR2 from the germline V gene are MNHNS and SASEGT. Trimming took 3 bases from V and 4 from J, leaving 11 bases between them. The CDR3 is 14 amino acids. The CDR3 loop is CASSDSSGADTQYF. In DNA, the CDR3 is TGTGCCAGCAGTGATTCTTCGGGCGCAGATACGCAGTATTTT.

V is TRBV7-3 and J is TRBJ1-6, with 7 bases lining up with TRBD1. CDR1 is SGHTA, CDR2 FQGTGA, per germline. The length of the CDR3 is 13 residues. The trim removed 3 bases at V and 9 bases at J, leaving 2 bases unmatched. CDR3 sequence: CASSFDRVSPLHF. The CDR3 DNA reads as TGTGCCAGCAGCTTTGACAGGGTTTCACCCCTCCACTTT.

The chain uses TRBV6-2 or TRBV6-3 and TRBJ2-1; perhaps TRBD1 as D (6 bases). Germline CDR1 reads MNHEY; CDR2 reads SVGEGT. The CDR3 has 13 residues. Trimming removed 7 bases at V and 7 bases at J, with 14 bases between. CDR3 coding DNA: TGTGCCAGCACCCCGAGAGGGGGAAATGAGCAGTTCTTC. This sequence encodes CASTPRGGNEQFF.

V and J are TRBV5-1 and TRBJ2-2; weak D call: TRBD1 (5 bases). Trimming removed 5 bases from V and 4 bases from J, with 12 bases in between. Germline V gives CDR1 SGHRS, CDR2 YFSETQ. This CDR3 is built from 14 residues. In nucleotides, the CDR3 is TGCGCCAGCAGGGCTCAGGGCGGCACCGGGGAGCTGTTTTTT. Protein: CASRAQGGTGELFF. Full variable domain (missing parts from reference TRBV5-1 and TRBJ2-2): KAGVTQTPRYLIKTRGQQVTLSCSPISGHRSVSWYQQTPGQGLQFLFEYFSETQRNKGNFPGRFSGRQFSNSRSEMNVSTLELGDSALYLCASRAQGGTGELFFGEGSRLTVL.

The chain combines TRBV6-2 or TRBV6-3 with TRBJ1-2, with D maybe TRBD1 (5 bases). The CDR3 is 16 residues long. V was trimmed by 4 bases and J by 4 bases, leaving 19 bases between them. Germline V gene data show CDR1 as MNHEY and CDR2 as SVGEGT. The CDR3 sequence is CASSSPATGPFYGYTF. The CDR3 DNA is TGTGCCAGCAGTTCCCCGGCCACAGGCCCTTTCTATGGCTACACCTTC.

The gene calls are TRBV5-1 and TRBJ2-3, with TRBD2 matching over 11 bases. CDR1 SGHRS and CDR2 YFSETQ come from the germline V gene. After removal of 0 bases from V and 4 bases from J, the junction contained 10 bases not matched to a gene. This CDR3 is built from 18 residues. The CDR3 is CASSLGLAGGRIPDTQYF. The DNA for the CDR3 is TGCGCCAGCAGCTTGGGCCTAGCGGGGGGCCGGATTCCAGATACGCAGTATTTT. The variable domain in full, completed from reference TRBV5-1 and TRBJ2-3, reads KAGVTQTPRYLIKTRGQQVTLSCSPISGHRSVSWYQQTPGQGLQFLFEYFSETQRNKGNFPGRFSGRQFSNSRSEMNVSTLELGDSALYLCASSLGLAGGRIPDTQYFGPGTRLTVL.

This chain connects TRBV7-2 to TRBJ2-1; 9 nucleotides agree with TRBD2. V shed 1 base, J shed 5 bases, and the junction held 12 bases outside the gene matches. The CDR3 length is 18 residues. Germline V gives CDR1 SGHTA, CDR2 FQGNSA. CDR3 DNA sequence: TGTGCCAGCAGCTTAGGCCCCCGTGGGCGGGGGGGAAACAATGAGCAGTTCTTC. Its translation: CASSLGPRGRGGNNEQFF.

J is TRBJ2-7 and V is TRBV5-1; 9 bases are a match to TRBD1. The V gene's germline CDR1 is SGHRS and CDR2 YFSETQ. After removal of 3 bases from V and 2 bases from J, the junction contained 3 bases not matched to a gene. The length of the CDR3 is 14 residues. In DNA form, the CDR3 reads TGCGCCAGCAGCTACGGACAGGGGCCCTACGAGCAGTACTTC. Translated, it gives CASSYGQGPYEQYF.

This chain uses TRBV25-1 with TRBJ1-2; 7 nucleotides agree with TRBD1. J was trimmed by 4 bases and V by 3 bases; bases with no gene match: 5. The CDR3 extends over 14 amino acids. In germline, CDR1 is MGHDK, CDR2 SYGVNS. The CDR3 region is CASSEGQSAYGYTF. The CDR3 nucleotides are TGTGCCAGCAGTGAGGGACAGAGTGCCTATGGCTACACCTTC.

The rearrangement joins TRBV18 to TRBJ1-1; tentatively, D is TRBD1 (5 bases). Deletions cut 11 bases from V and 0 bases from J, with 13 bases between. CDR1 is KGHSH and CDR2 is LQKENI in the germline V gene. This CDR3 spans 13 amino acids. Here the CDR3 DNA reads TGTGCCGGGGGAGCGGCCCTGAACACTGAAGCTTTCTTT. This translates into CAGGAALNTEAFF.

V usage is TRBV6-5 and J usage is TRBJ2-1; weak D call: TRBD2 (5 bases). The CDR3 consists of 16 residues. V was pared by 0 bases and J by 4 bases, with 13 bases between. Germline assignment: CDR1 MNHEY and CDR2 SVGAGI. The DNA of the CDR3 is TGTGCCAGCAGTTACTCGCGGCGAGGGCTGTACAATGAGCAGTTCTTC. Protein sequence: CASSYSRRGLYNEQFF.

The rearrangement joins TRBV27 to TRBJ2-7, with unresolved D. The CDR3 is made up of 15 amino acids. Germline CDR1 and CDR2: MNHEY and SMNVEV (reference sequence). V lost 5 bases and J lost 7, with 21 bases in between. The CDR3 DNA reads as TGTGCCAGCAGTCCCGAGTGGGATGCCCTGGGGGAGCAGTACTTC. It codes for CASSPEWDALGEQYF.

The chain couples TRBV2 to TRBJ1-2; TRBD1 is a possible D gene (5 bases). The CDR3 runs to 15 residues. Germline V gene sequence: CDR1 SNHLY, CDR2 FYNNEI. V lost 2 bases to trimming and J lost 4 bases, with 14 bases between them. CDR3 amino acids: CASSEIGDRAYGYTF. As DNA, the CDR3 is TGTGCCAGCAGTGAAATAGGGGACCGCGCCTATGGCTACACCTTC.

V and J are TRBV6-5 and TRBJ1-6, with 9 bases that match TRBD1. With V trimmed by 8 bases and J by 7 bases, 6 bases remained unmatched. CDR3 length: 14 residues. The germline CDR1 and CDR2 sequences are MNHEY and SVGAGI. The CDR3 DNA reads TGTGCCAGCGTCCCGGGACAGGGAAATTCACCCCTCCACTTT. As protein: CASVPGQGNSPLHF.

The rearrangement uses TRBV11-2 and TRBJ2-7, with 14 nucleotides matching TRBD2. V shed 1 base and J 9 bases; nucleotides not matched to a gene: 5. This CDR3 has 15 residues. In germline, CDR1 is SGHAT, CDR2 FQNNGV. The CDR3 loop is CASSLGTSGGWVQYF. The CDR3 region has the DNA TGTGCCAGCAGCTTAGGGACTAGCGGGGGGTGGGTGCAGTACTTC.

The gene calls are TRBV4-3 and TRBJ2-1; no definite D call. The CDR3 has 11 amino acids. Looked up from germline, CDR1 is LGHNA and CDR2 is YSLEER. Trimming cost V 3 bases and J 7 bases, with 4 bases left between them. This CDR3 is CASSQGNEQFF. Here the CDR3 DNA reads TGCGCCAGCAGCCAGGGTAATGAGCAGTTCTTC.

The V call is TRBV6-5, the J call TRBJ2-7, with 7 bases identical to TRBD2. V shed 7 bases and J 3 bases; nucleotides not matched to a gene: 9. CDR3 length: 14 amino acids. CDR1 is MNHEY, CDR2 SVGAGI, per germline. The CDR3 coding sequence is TGTGCCAGCACTAAGGGAGGGGCTCTCTACGAGCAGTACTTC. Amino acid sequence: CASTKGGALYEQYF.